This T cell receptor beta chain was sequenced for a study of immune evolution from preneoplasia to lung adenocarcinoma. This clone was observed a few times. Using immunoSEQ multiplex PCR, the repertoire was profiled, and TCRdb retains in-frame clones only, with some absent. Here the sample spans 6,500 to 7,500 clones, 70% to 85% being singletons. Germline assignment: CDR1 MNHEY and CDR2 SMNVEV (reference sequence). The CDR3 contains 14 residues. Unmatched junction bases numbered 3, after V lost 3 bases and J lost 2 bases. V gene TRBV27 combines with J gene TRBJ2-5, with 7 positions matching TRBD2. Sequenced: FFPE lung adenocarcinoma in situ tissue. The TCR comes from a person aged 55-80 years with lung adenocarcinoma. The chain's CDR3 is CASSFAGEQETQYF. CDR3 in DNA: TGTGCCAGCAGTTTCGCGGGGGAACAAGAGACCCAGTACTTC.